A selection of T cell receptor beta chains follows, all from one sample in a study of T cell repertoires in cytomegalovirus infection. TCRdb re-called the reads through MiXCR, storing one row per CDR3 protein. In the table there are hundreds of thousands of distinct CDR3 sequences, 24% of which are singletons. Sequenced input: CD8+ T cells from PBMCs. These TCRs come from a human donor in good health (CMV status not recorded). Some clones in this sample may be carry-over from other donors' samples. Each CDR3 is given with its conserved first and last residue. A D gene is named only where the DNA matches it firmly. Clone size is not always given. Where it is, it says once, few, many or a class for expanded clones.

size	V	D	J	DNA	CDR3
-	TRBV4-2	-	TRBJ1-5	TGTGCCAGCAGCCAAGAAGAGTATCAGCCCCAGCATTTT	CASSQEEYQPQHF
once	TRBV7-6	TRBD2	TRBJ2-1	TGTGCCAGCAGCTTAGAAGCGGGGGTGTTTAATGAGCAGTTCTTC	CASSLEAGVFNEQFF
-	TRBV7-6	-	TRBJ2-2	TGTGCCAGCAGCTCCAGTGACGACACCGGGGAGCTGTTTTTT	CASSSSDDTGELFF
-	TRBV27	TRBD1	TRBJ2-3	TGTGCCAGCAGTTCAGGGGGCAACACAGATACGCAGTATTTT	CASSSGGNTDTQYF
few	TRBV5-4	-	TRBJ2-3	TGTGCCAGCAGCCGGAACCGGGGGTTGGGAGATACGCAGTATTTT	CASSRNRGLGDTQYF
many	TRBV7-2	-	TRBJ1-6	TGTGCCAGCAGCTTAGACCCCCTAGGGTCACCCCTCCACTTT	CASSLDPLGSPLHF
few	TRBV7-9	-	TRBJ2-5	TGTGCCAGCAGCTTAAGCCAGCCAGAGACCCAGTACTTC	CASSLSQPETQYF
few	TRBV7-6	TRBD1	TRBJ2-7	TGTGCCAGCAGCCCAAGGGGACAGAGCTCCTACGAGCAGTACTTC	CASSPRGQSSYEQYF
-	TRBV19	-	TRBJ1-1	TGTGCCAGTAGTCCGGTTACAGGGTATGTCGACACTGAAGCTTTCTTT	CASSPVTGYVDTEAFF
many	TRBV12-3/TRBV12-4	-	TRBJ2-3	TGTGCCAGCAGGCGGGACCCAGAACAGTCAGATACGCAGTATTTT	CASRRDPEQSDTQYF
-	TRBV28	-	TRBJ2-2	TGTGCCAGCAGTGCCCTAACAGGGTCGGCCGGGGAGCTGTTTTTT	CASSALTGSAGELFF
many	TRBV7-6	-	TRBJ2-3	TGTGCCAGCAGCTTAGACCCCTTTCGGGGGCTCGGCACAGATACGCAGTATTTT	CASSLDPFRGLGTDTQYF
-	TRBV5-5	-	TRBJ2-7	TGTGCCAGCAGCTTGTACCGGGACAATCCTTACGAGCAGTACTTC	CASSLYRDNPYEQYF
-	TRBV7-9	TRBD1	TRBJ2-1	TGTGCCAGCAGCTACCCCTCCTGGGACAGGGGGGTTGATGAGCAGTTCTTC	CASSYPSWDRGVDEQFF
many	TRBV27	TRBD1	TRBJ1-2	TGTGCCAGCAGTTTATCGACCGGACAGGGTAATGGCTACACCTTC	CASSLSTGQGNGYTF
few	TRBV9	-	TRBJ2-1	TGTGCCAGCAGCGTAGTCTACCCGTTCTTC	CASSVVYPFF
-	TRBV5-6	TRBD2	TRBJ2-1	TGTGCCAGCAGCTTGGGAAATAGCGGGGGAATTAGCTCCTACAATGAGCAGTTCTTC	CASSLGNSGGISSYNEQFF
-	TRBV27	-	TRBJ2-2	TGTGCCAGCGAGGAAACAAACACCGGGGAGCTGTTTTTT	CASEETNTGELFF
-	TRBV7-8	TRBD1	TRBJ1-2	TGTGCCAGCAGCCAATCAGGGGGCGCAGGCTACACCTTC	CASSQSGGAGYTF
-	TRBV27	-	TRBJ2-1	TGTGCCAGCAGTGTACTCTCAAGGGGTAATGAGCAGTTCTTC	CASSVLSRGNEQFF
many	TRBV12-3/TRBV12-4	-	TRBJ2-7	TGTGCCAGCAGTTTTGGGGGGGCCCACGAGCAGTACTTC	CASSFGGAHEQYF
-	TRBV19	-	TRBJ2-3	TGTGCCAGTAGTCGTTATGACATAGATACGCAGTATTTT	CASSRYDIDTQYF
few	TRBV6-2/TRBV6-3	TRBD1	TRBJ2-1	TGTGCCAGCAGCCGGAGACAGGGCAGCTACAATGAGCAGTTCTTC	CASSRRQGSYNEQFF
-	TRBV3-1	TRBD2	TRBJ2-7	TGTGCCAGCAGCCAAGAAAGTGTGCGGGGGACCTACGAGCAGTACTTC	CASSQESVRGTYEQYF
-	TRBV10-3	TRBD2	TRBJ2-5	TGTGCCATCCAGGCGGGGCTAGCGGGTCAAGAGACCCAGTACTTC	CAIQAGLAGQETQYF
-	TRBV5-6	-	TRBJ2-1	TGTGCCAGCAGCCCCCCCCAAACCTACAATGAGCAGTTCTTC	CASSPPQTYNEQFF
few	TRBV28	-	TRBJ2-6	TGTGCCAGCAGTTTATCCCCTCGCCGGTCTGGGGCCAACGTCCTGACTTTC	CASSLSPRRSGANVLTF
many	TRBV6-5	TRBD1	TRBJ2-4	TGTGCCAGCAGTTATACCGGGACAGGAACCATTCAGTACTTC	CASSYTGTGTIQYF
-	TRBV15	-	TRBJ1-1	TGTGCCACCAGCCCCCGCAGGGGCGGGACTGAAGCTTTCTTT	CATSPRRGGTEAFF
few	TRBV4-1	-	TRBJ2-2	TGCGCCAGCAGCCAAGACGCCGACTGGGTCACCGGGGAGCTGTTTTTT	CASSQDADWVTGELFF
many	TRBV7-6	-	TRBJ1-4	TGTGCCAGCAGCCCCCGGTGGGGTCGGGAAAAACTGTTTTTT	CASSPRWGREKLFF
-	TRBV7-9	-	TRBJ2-2	TGTGCCACGACTGGTGGGAACACCGGGGAGCTGTTTTTT	CATTGGNTGELFF
few	TRBV5-6	-	TRBJ2-5	TGTGCCAGCAGCTTGGCCCCAGGGGTTGGGGAGACCCAGTACTTC	CASSLAPGVGETQYF
-	TRBV5-4	-	TRBJ1-1	TGTGCCAGCAGCTCAGACAGGCCCACTGAAGCTTTCTTT	CASSSDRPTEAFF
few	TRBV29-1	TRBD1	TRBJ2-1	TGCAGCGCGGACAGGGCCTCCTACAATGAGCAGTTCTTC	CSADRASYNEQFF
few	TRBV29-1	-	TRBJ2-1	TGCAGCGTTGACAGATCCTACAATGAGCAGTTCTTC	CSVDRSYNEQFF
-	TRBV7-9	TRBD1	TRBJ2-7	TGTGCCAGCAGCTCAGATGAGGGGACGGGACAGGGTTACGAGCAGTACTTC	CASSSDEGTGQGYEQYF
once	TRBV29-1	TRBD1	TRBJ2-3	TGCAGCGTTGAACGACAGGGGGCTGTGGATACGCAGTATTTT	CSVERQGAVDTQYF
-	TRBV4-3	-	TRBJ1-6	TGCGCCAGCAGTCCTTCTCGGGCTCATAATTCACCCCTCCACTTT	CASSPSRAHNSPLHF
few	TRBV2	TRBD1	TRBJ2-1	TGTGCCAGCAGTGAAAGGGGGGACAGGGTTATGATCGATGAGCAGTTCTTC	CASSERGDRVMIDEQFF
-	TRBV24-1	-	TRBJ2-1	TGTGCCACCAGTGATCCGGGACTTTACAATGAGCAGTTCTTC	CATSDPGLYNEQFF
many	TRBV7-8	TRBD2	TRBJ2-3	TGTGCCAGCAGCCCCTTAGCGGGGGGGGAGACAGATACGCAGTATTTT	CASSPLAGGETDTQYF
-	TRBV7-9	TRBD1	TRBJ2-1	TGTGCCAGCAGCAGACGACAGGGGGCGAGTTACAATGAGCAGTTCTTC	CASSRRQGASYNEQFF
few	TRBV14	-	TRBJ2-4	TGTGCCAGCAGCCCCCAGGGGCATATTCAGTACTTC	CASSPQGHIQYF
-	TRBV6-5	-	TRBJ2-5	TGTGCCAGCAGTGTACAGGGAGGGGTCCACGAGACCCAGTACTTC	CASSVQGGVHETQYF
-	TRBV29-1	TRBD1	TRBJ1-5	TGCAGCGTTGAAGAGAGGAGGACAGGGTGTAATCAGCCCCAGCATTTT	CSVEERRTGCNQPQHF
-	TRBV27	TRBD1	TRBJ2-1	TGTGTCAGCAGTTTAGGACAGGGTGCCTACAATGAGCAGTTCTTC	CVSSLGQGAYNEQFF
-	TRBV25-1	TRBD1	TRBJ2-7	TGTGTCACGTTAGCAGGGGGCGAGCAGTACTTC	CVTLAGGEQYF
few	TRBV5-5	-	TRBJ2-7	TGTGCCAGCAGCCCGATGGATACTAGCTCCGGCGAAGGGCAGTACTTC	CASSPMDTSSGEGQYF
few	TRBV7-9	-	TRBJ1-1	TGTGCCAGCAGTTCAGGGGTTTACACTGAAGCTTTCTTT	CASSSGVYTEAFF
many	TRBV7-9	-	TRBJ2-7	TGTGCCAGCAGCTTAGGGGGCCCCGGCGAGCAGTACTTC	CASSLGGPGEQYF
-	TRBV4-3	TRBD1	TRBJ2-2	TGCGCCAGCAGCCAAGATGGGACAGGTGTCGCCGGGGAGCTGTTTTTT	CASSQDGTGVAGELFF
many	TRBV4-1	TRBD2	TRBJ2-1	TGCGCCAGCAGCCAGGCGGGGACTAGCGGAAAAGAGCAGTTCTTC	CASSQAGTSGKEQFF
-	TRBV4-1	TRBD2	TRBJ2-1	TGCGCCAGCAGCCTTCTCGGGGGGGGAGGTACATCAGAGCAGTTCTTC	CASSLLGGGGTSEQFF